This T cell receptor (beta chain) was retrieved from a study of T cell repertoires in cytomegalovirus infection. This CDR3 region has 17 residues. Per the germline V gene, CDR1 is SQVTM and CDR2 is ANQGSEA. Trimming left V 4 bases short and J 3 bases short, with 23 bases between. TCRdb reanalysed the reads using MiXCR and keeps one entry per CDR3 protein. Found here are 230,000 or so distinct CDR3 sequences, around two fifths of them singletons; the top ten hold 59%. A word on this clonotype: Its antigen remains unknown.

The TCR comes from a human donor in good health (CMV status not recorded). Some clones in this sample may be carry-over from other donors' samples. The starting material was CD8+ T cells from cultured PBMCs, obtained from culture after CMV antigen stimulation. V gene TRBV29-1 combines with J gene TRBJ2-3; unclear D gene. CDR3 sequence reads: CSVGPSLDLRKTDTQYF. In nucleotides, the CDR3 is TGCAGCGTTGGCCCCTCCCTGGACCTCCGTAAAACAGATACGCAGTATTTT.